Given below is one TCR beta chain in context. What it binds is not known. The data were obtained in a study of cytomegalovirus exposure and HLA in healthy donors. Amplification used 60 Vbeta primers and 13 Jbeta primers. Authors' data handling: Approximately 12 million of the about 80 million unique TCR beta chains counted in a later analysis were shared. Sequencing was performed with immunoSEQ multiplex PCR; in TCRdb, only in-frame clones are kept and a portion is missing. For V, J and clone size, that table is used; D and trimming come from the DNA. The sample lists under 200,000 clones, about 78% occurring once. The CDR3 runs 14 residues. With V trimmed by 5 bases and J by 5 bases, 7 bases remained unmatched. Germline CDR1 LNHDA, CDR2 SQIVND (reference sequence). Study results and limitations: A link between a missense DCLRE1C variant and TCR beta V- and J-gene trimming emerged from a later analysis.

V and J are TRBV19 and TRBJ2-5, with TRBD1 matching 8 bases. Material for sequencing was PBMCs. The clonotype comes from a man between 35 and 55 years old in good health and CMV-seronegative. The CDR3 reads CASSDRDRPETQYF. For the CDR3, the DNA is TGTGCCAGTAGTGACCGGGACAGGCCGGAGACCCAGTACTTC.